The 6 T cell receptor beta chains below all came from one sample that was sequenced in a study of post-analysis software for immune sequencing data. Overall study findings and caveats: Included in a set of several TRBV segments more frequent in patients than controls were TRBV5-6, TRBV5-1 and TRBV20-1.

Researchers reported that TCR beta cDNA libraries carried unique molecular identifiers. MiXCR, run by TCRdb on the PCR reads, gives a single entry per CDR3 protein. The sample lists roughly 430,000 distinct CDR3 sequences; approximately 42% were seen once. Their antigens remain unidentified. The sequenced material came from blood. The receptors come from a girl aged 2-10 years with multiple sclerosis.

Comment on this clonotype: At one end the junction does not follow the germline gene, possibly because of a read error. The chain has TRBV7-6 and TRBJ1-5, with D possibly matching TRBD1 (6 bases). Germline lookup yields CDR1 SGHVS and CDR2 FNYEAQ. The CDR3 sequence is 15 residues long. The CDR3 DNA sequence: TGTGTCAGCAGGCAGGGGCCCTATAGCAATCAGCCCCGGCATTTT. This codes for CVSRQGPYSNQPRHF.

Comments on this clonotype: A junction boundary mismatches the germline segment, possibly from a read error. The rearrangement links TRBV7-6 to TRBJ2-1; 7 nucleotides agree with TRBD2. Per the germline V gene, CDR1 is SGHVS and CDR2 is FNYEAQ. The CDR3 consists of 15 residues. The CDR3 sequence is CDSSPRGSSYNEQFF. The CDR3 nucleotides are TGTGACAGCAGCCCCCGCGGGAGCTCCTACAATGAGCAGTTCTTC.

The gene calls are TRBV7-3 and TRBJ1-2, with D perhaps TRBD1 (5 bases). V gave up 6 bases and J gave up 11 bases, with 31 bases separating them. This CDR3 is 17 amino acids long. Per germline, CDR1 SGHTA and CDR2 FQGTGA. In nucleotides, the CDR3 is TGTGCCAGCAGTCTAAAGCCCATCGTTGGGGCCACTTCCCCTTACACCTTC. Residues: CASSLKPIVGATSPYTF.

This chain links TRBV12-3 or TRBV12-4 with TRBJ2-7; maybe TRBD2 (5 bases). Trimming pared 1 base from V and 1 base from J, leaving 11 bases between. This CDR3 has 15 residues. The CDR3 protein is CASSLDTRLSYEQYF. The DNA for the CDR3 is TGTGCCAGCAGTTTAGATACTAGGCTTTCCTACGAGCAGTACTTC.

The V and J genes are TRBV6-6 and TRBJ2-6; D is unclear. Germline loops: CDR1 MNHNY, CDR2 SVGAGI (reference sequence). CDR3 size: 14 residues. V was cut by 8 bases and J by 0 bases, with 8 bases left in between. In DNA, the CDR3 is TGTGCCAGCTCCGAGATCTCTGGGGCCAACGTCCTGACTTTC. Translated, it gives CASSEISGANVLTF.

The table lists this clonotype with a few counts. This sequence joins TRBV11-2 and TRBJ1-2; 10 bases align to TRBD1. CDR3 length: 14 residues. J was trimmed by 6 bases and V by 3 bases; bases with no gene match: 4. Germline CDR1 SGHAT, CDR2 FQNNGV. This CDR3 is CASSLTGGIDGYTF. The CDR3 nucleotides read TGTGCCAGCAGCTTGACAGGGGGCATCGATGGCTACACCTTC.